The present T cell receptor beta chain was sequenced within a study of blood T cell repertoires in COVID-19. The overall study: Acute and convalescent COVID-19 specimens originated in the United States, Italy and Spain.

The CDR3 contains 15 residues. The V segment lost 5 bases and the J segment 5 bases; nucleotides outside the gene matches: 8. Germline CDR1 is SGHRS and CDR2 is YFSETQ. Assay: immunoSEQ multiplex PCR; the TCRdb copy retains only in-frame clones and omits some. The sample records about 80,000 clones, 82% being singletons. The V call is TRBV5-1, the J call TRBJ1-1; the match to TRBD1 covers 11 bases. The TCR originated in a man older than 75 with acute or convalescent COVID-19. Input material: peripheral blood. CDR3 sequence reads: CASSSLGTGGTEAFF. The CDR3 region has the DNA TGCGCCAGCAGTTCCCTCGGGACAGGGGGAACTGAAGCTTTCTTT.